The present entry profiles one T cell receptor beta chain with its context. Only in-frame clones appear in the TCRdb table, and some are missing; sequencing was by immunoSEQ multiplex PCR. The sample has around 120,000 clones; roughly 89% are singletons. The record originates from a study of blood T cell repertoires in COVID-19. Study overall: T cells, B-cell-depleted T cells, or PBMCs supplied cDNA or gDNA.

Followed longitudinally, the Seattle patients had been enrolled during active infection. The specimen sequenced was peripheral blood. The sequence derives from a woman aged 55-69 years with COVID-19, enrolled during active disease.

The CDR3, as DNA: TGCAGCGTTAGAGGGACGGCGGGGGAGACCCAGTACTTC. Amino acid sequence: CSVRGTAGETQYF. V and J are TRBV29-1 and TRBJ2-5, with D possibly TRBD2 on 6 matching bases. The V and J ends lost 5 bases and 5 bases respectively, with 15 bases between them. In germline, CDR1 is SQVTM, CDR2 ANQGSEA. The CDR3 totals 13 residues.